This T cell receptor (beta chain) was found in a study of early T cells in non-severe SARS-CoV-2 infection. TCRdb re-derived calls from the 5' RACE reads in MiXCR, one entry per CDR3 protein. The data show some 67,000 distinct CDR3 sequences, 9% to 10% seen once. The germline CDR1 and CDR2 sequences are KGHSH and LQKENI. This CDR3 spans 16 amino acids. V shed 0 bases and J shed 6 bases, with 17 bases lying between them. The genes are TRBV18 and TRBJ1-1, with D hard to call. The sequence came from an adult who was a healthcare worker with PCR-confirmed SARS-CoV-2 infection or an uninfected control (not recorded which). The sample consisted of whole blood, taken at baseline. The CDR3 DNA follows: TGTGCCAGCTCACCACCCGGTATCGGTATACCTGCTGAAGCTTTCTTT. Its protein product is CASSPPGIGIPAEAFF.